A single sample is the source of the 29 T cell receptor beta chains below, sequenced in a study of blood T cell repertoires in COVID-19 (dated by TCRdb to 2018 to 2021). Library method: the immunoSEQ multiplex PCR assay. What TCRdb holds here is the immuneACCESS table cut down to in-frame rearrangements. Part of the clones is not present; checked against another copy, under half of the missing clones reflect an unresolved V gene, and the others are unexplained. The sample yields 30,000 to 45,000 clones; 80% to 90% were counted once. The ten largest clones take up 15% to 20% of the sample. Material: peripheral blood. These receptors all come from a man aged 65 to 79 with acute or convalescent COVID-19.

The chain is built from TRBV11-2 and TRBJ2-1; TRBD2 aligns across 8 bases. The CDR3 totals 12 residues. Germline-derived CDR1 and CDR2 are SGHAT and FQNNGV. V gave up 5 bases and J gave up 15 bases; unmatched junction bases: 9. The CDR3 sequence: CASSDTGTSLFF. In DNA form, the CDR3 reads TGTGCCAGCAGCGATACCGGGACTAGTTTGTTCTTC.

The chain recombines TRBV7-2 with TRBJ1-5; perhaps TRBD1 as D (5 bases). Germline CDR1 and CDR2: SGHTA and FQGNSA. V was pared by 5 bases and J by 0 bases, with 11 bases between. CDR3 length: 15 amino acids. The CDR3 reads CASSRRGNSNQPQHF. In nucleotides, the CDR3 is TGTGCCAGCAGCCGTAGGGGTAATAGCAATCAGCCCCAGCATTTT.

V gene TRBV7-3 combines with J gene TRBJ2-3, with 8 bases lining up with TRBD2. Trimming at V came to 5 bases and at J to 3 bases, leaving 4 bases not matched to a gene. Germline V gene lookup returns CDR1 SGHTA and CDR2 FQGTGA. The CDR3 totals 14 residues. CDR3 loop: CASSRSGSTDTQYF. In DNA, the CDR3 is TGTGCCAGCAGCCGGAGCGGGAGTACAGATACGCAGTATTTT.

J is TRBJ1-2 and V is TRBV12-2; TRBD1, as called in the table, went unchecked against the DNA. TRBV12-2 is given as a pseudogene. The CDR3 totals 14 residues. The CDR3 bases are TGTGCAAGTCGCTTCCGGGACAGGGTTTTAGGCTACACCTTC. Protein sequence: CASRFRDRVLGYTF.

The chain is built from TRBV7-2 and TRBJ1-2, with unresolved D. Per germline, CDR1 SGHTA and CDR2 FQGNSA. V lost 5 bases and J 4 bases, leaving 17 bases between the germline ends. This CDR3 is built from 15 residues. The CDR3 nucleotides read TGTGCCAGCAGCCCACGAAGGATAGAGGCCTATGGCTACACCTTC. Its protein product is CASSPRRIEAYGYTF.

This sequence joins TRBV18 and TRBJ1-2, with TRBD1 matching 9 bases. CDR1 is KGHSH and CDR2 is LQKENI in the germline V gene. V was pared by 3 bases and J by 6 bases, with 5 bases of the junction left unmatched. This CDR3 is 14 amino acids long. The CDR3 spells CASSPSDRGNGYTF. CDR3 DNA sequence: TGTGCCAGCTCACCTTCAGACAGGGGGAATGGCTACACCTTC.

In this sample, this clone turned up once. CDR3 DNA: TGTGCCATCGGAGCTCCTTCTAGCGGGAGTTCATACGAGCAGTACTTC. This codes for CAIGAPSSGSSYEQYF. The J gene is TRBJ2-7, the V gene TRBV10-3; 10 bases map to TRBD2. The ends lost 8 bases at V and 4 bases at J; junction bases unmatched: 14. The V gene's germline CDR1 is ENHRY and CDR2 SYGVKD. CDR3 length equals 16 residues.

This clone was counted between two and nine times. V and J are TRBV23-1 and TRBJ1-1; 7 nucleotides line up with TRBD1. TRBV23-1 counts as an open reading frame of uncertain function. The CDR3 has 16 residues. J gave up 0 bases and V 0 bases, and 4 bases lay outside the gene matches. The CDR3: CASSQSKGTVNTEAFF. CDR3 nucleotide sequence: TGCGCCAGCAGTCAATCGAAAGGGACAGTGAACACTGAAGCTTTCTTT.

The V and J genes are TRBV7-3 and TRBJ2-5; 12 positions match TRBD2. The CDR3 is made up of 17 amino acids. V lost 5 bases, J lost 4 bases, and 11 bases stayed unmatched. Per germline, CDR1 SGHTA and CDR2 FQGTGA. DNA for the CDR3: TGTGCCAGCAGCCTCGGGACTAGCGGGCAGCTTGGAGAGACCCAGTACTTC. This translates into CASSLGTSGQLGETQYF.

The V call is TRBV28, the J call TRBJ2-2; weak D call: TRBD1 (5 bases). Deletions cut 4 bases from V and 9 bases from J, with 9 bases between. The CDR3 runs to 12 residues. Looked up from germline, CDR1 is MDHEN and CDR2 is SYDVKM. The CDR3 DNA reads TGTGCCAGCAGTTCCACAGGAAGGGAGCTGTTTTTT. Encoded protein: CASSSTGRELFF. Based on the CDR3 plus reference TRBV28 and TRBJ2-2, the full variable domain is DVKVTQSSRYLVKRTGEKVFLECVQDMDHENMFWYRQDPGLGLRLIYFSYDVKMKEKGDIPEGYSVSREKKERFSLILESASTNQTSMYLCASSSTGRELFFGEGSRLTVL.

This clone came up a few times. This sequence joins TRBV7-3 and TRBJ2-2; D gene ambiguous. The CDR3 length is 13 residues. CDR1 is SGHTA, CDR2 FQGTGA, per germline. V was cut by 5 bases and J by 4 bases, with 8 bases left in between. CDR3 nucleotides: TGTGCCAGCAGCCCCCTTAGCACCGGGGAGCTGTTTTTT. Encoded protein: CASSPLSTGELFF.

This chain connects TRBV15 to TRBJ2-1; the D gene is possibly TRBD2 (6 bases). In germline, CDR1 is LNHNV, CDR2 YYDKDF (reference sequence). The CDR3 spans 20 residues. The V gene lost 1 base and the J gene lost 7 bases, with 29 bases spanning the gap. The CDR3 sequence is CATSRGFLPGLLKHLNEQFF. CDR3 sequence (DNA): TGTGCCACCAGCAGAGGATTCCTACCGGGACTCCTGAAGCATTTGAATGAGCAGTTCTTC.

This sequence joins TRBV12-3 or TRBV12-4 and TRBJ1-5, with TRBD1 matching over 7 bases. CDR3 length: 13 residues. The ends lost 6 bases at V and 6 bases at J; junction bases unmatched: 5. In DNA, the CDR3 is TGTGCCAGCAGAGCCCAGGGGGTTCAGCCCCAGCATTTT. Protein product: CASRAQGVQPQHF.

This chain connects TRBV4-1 to TRBJ1-2; 7 bases are shared with TRBD1. The CDR3 contains 19 residues. Germline loops: CDR1 MGHRA, CDR2 YSYEKL. Germline trimming cut 3 bases from V and 3 bases from J; bases unmatched to any gene: 19. CDR3 in amino acids: CASSQNSGTDAMVHYGYTF. CDR3 in DNA: TGCGCCAGCAGCCAGAACTCCGGGACAGACGCAATGGTCCACTATGGCTACACCTTC.

This chain connects TRBV5-6 to TRBJ1-4, with TRBD1 identical over 11 bases. The CDR3 is 15 residues long. J gave up 8 bases and V 3 bases, and 6 bases lay outside the gene matches. Germline V gene data show CDR1 as SGHDT and CDR2 as YYEEEE. The CDR3 protein is CASSSGQGAEEKLFF. The CDR3 nucleotides are TGTGCCAGCAGCTCCGGACAGGGGGCTGAAGAAAAACTGTTTTTT.

The J gene is TRBJ2-1, the V gene TRBV5-1; 12 positions match TRBD2. The V segment lost 7 bases and the J segment 9 bases; nucleotides outside the gene matches: 8. The CDR3 totals 14 residues. Germline V CDR1 and CDR2: SGHRS, YFSETQ. CDR3 DNA: TGCGCCAGCGTCTCGACTAGCGGGAGTAGTGAGCAGTTCTTC. Amino acids: CASVSTSGSSEQFF.

This chain joins TRBV5-5 and TRBJ2-7; 8 nucleotides line up with TRBD1. The CDR3 totals 12 residues. The V segment lost 2 bases and the J segment 12 bases; nucleotides outside the gene matches: 7. Germline V CDR1 and CDR2: SGHKS, YYEKEE (reference sequence). In DNA, the CDR3 is TGTGCCAGCAGCTTTTCCTCACAGGGGGGGTACTTC. Protein product: CASSFSSQGGYF.

The chain couples TRBV5-1 to TRBJ1-2; no clear D gene. Germline values: CDR1 SGHRS, CDR2 YFSETQ. The V end lost 1 base, the J end lost 0 bases, and 7 bases lay between the germline ends. The CDR3 length is 14 residues. CDR3 sequence reads: CASSLTTSNYGYTF. The CDR3 coding sequence is TGCGCCAGCAGCTTGACCACATCTAACTATGGCTACACCTTC.

V usage is TRBV5-1 and J usage is TRBJ1-4; 10 positions match TRBD1. Germline trimming cut 4 bases from V and 6 bases from J; bases unmatched to any gene: 6. Germline V gene sequence: CDR1 SGHRS, CDR2 YFSETQ. The CDR3 is 15 residues long. DNA for the CDR3: TGCGCCAGCAGCCGGGACAGGGGAAGTGATGAAAAACTGTTTTTT. It specifies CASSRDRGSDEKLFF. Complete variable domain (other parts from reference TRBV5-1 and TRBJ1-4): KAGVTQTPRYLIKTRGQQVTLSCSPISGHRSVSWYQQTPGQGLQFLFEYFSETQRNKGNFPGRFSGRQFSNSRSEMNVSTLELGDSALYLCASSRDRGSDEKLFFGSGTQLSVL.

The chain combines TRBV28 with TRBJ1-2; TRBD1 matches 8 bases. CDR3 size: 14 residues. Per the germline V gene, CDR1 is MDHEN and CDR2 is SYDVKM. The trim removed 5 bases at V and 8 bases at J, leaving 10 bases unmatched. The CDR3: CASSAPPTGDGYTF. CDR3 nucleotides: TGTGCCAGCAGTGCACCCCCGACAGGGGACGGCTACACCTTC.

This sequence joins TRBV18 and TRBJ2-7, with TRBD2 matching 10 bases. This CDR3 is built from 14 residues. Germline loops: CDR1 KGHSH, CDR2 LQKENI. The J segment lost 0 bases and the V segment lost 7 bases, leaving 3 bases of the junction unmatched. CDR3 bases: TGTGCCAGCTTTGCTAGCGGGGGCTCCTACGAGCAGTACTTC. Amino acid sequence: CASFASGGSYEQYF.

This rearrangement joins TRBV24-1 to TRBJ2-3; 9 bases line up with TRBD2. This CDR3 spans 14 amino acids. Germline CDR1 is KGHDR and CDR2 is SFDVKD. The junction had 4 bases not matched to a gene; V was cut back by 3 bases and J by 7 bases. The CDR3 DNA reads TGTGCCACCAGTGATCCGACTAGCGGCTATACGCAGTATTTT. This translates into CATSDPTSGYTQYF.

The chain recombines TRBV9 with TRBJ2-3, with 11 bases lining up with TRBD2. This CDR3 is built from 14 residues. Germline trimming cut 4 bases from V and 6 bases from J; bases unmatched to any gene: 4. CDR1 SGDLS and CDR2 YYNGEE come from the germline V gene. CDR3 residues: CASSPGTSGDTQYF. In nucleotides, the CDR3 is TGTGCCAGCAGCCCCGGGACTAGCGGTGATACGCAGTATTTT.

This clone was seen only once. The chain couples TRBV6-2 or TRBV6-3 to TRBJ2-6, with 7 bases fitting TRBD2. CDR3 length equals 18 residues. V dropped 3 bases and J dropped 0; count of bases not matched to a gene: 8. CDR1 and CDR2 (germline): MNHEY, SVGEGT. CDR3 in amino acids: CASSYSGGLNSGANVLTF. CDR3 DNA: TGTGCCAGCAGTTATTCGGGGGGTCTTAACTCTGGGGCCAACGTCCTGACTTTC.

This clone showed up just once. CDR3 protein: CASSSRGLATDTQYF. CDR3 DNA sequence: TGTGCCAGCAGCTCCCGGGGACTAGCCACAGATACGCAGTATTTT. The chain recombines TRBV7-3 with TRBJ2-3; the match to TRBD2 covers 9 bases. The CDR3 has 15 residues. Germline V gene lookup returns CDR1 SGHTA and CDR2 FQGTGA. V shed 4 bases, J shed 2 bases, and the junction held 4 bases outside the gene matches.

This clone turned up a few times. The chain uses TRBV10-3 and TRBJ2-7; TRBD1 matches 7 bases. Germline V gives CDR1 ENHRY, CDR2 SYGVKD. The trim removed 6 bases at V and 2 bases at J, leaving 4 bases unmatched. The length of the CDR3 is 13 residues. CDR3 loop: CAIRGDSPYEQYF. In DNA form, the CDR3 reads TGTGCCATCAGGGGGGACAGCCCCTACGAGCAGTACTTC.

This chain uses TRBV7-2 with TRBJ1-2; D remains unclear. The CDR3 is made up of 14 amino acids. Germline values: CDR1 SGHTA, CDR2 FQGNSA. Trimming pared 0 bases from V and 6 bases from J, leaving 11 bases between. The CDR3 DNA is TGTGCCAGCAGCTTAGCGCCACAGTACGATGGCTACACCTTC. It yields the protein CASSLAPQYDGYTF.

The V call is TRBV18, the J call TRBJ2-2; 9 nucleotides line up with TRBD1. Germline CDR1 is KGHSH and CDR2 is LQKENI. The CDR3 runs to 15 residues. The trim removed 5 bases at V and 5 bases at J, leaving 6 bases unmatched. The CDR3 DNA reads TGTGCCAGCTCATCTGGGACAGGGAGAACCGGGGAGCTGTTTTTT. As protein: CASSSGTGRTGELFF. Using reference TRBV18 and TRBJ2-2 for the parts outside the CDR3, the full variable domain is NAGVMQNPRHLVRRRGQEARLRCSPMKGHSHVYWYRQLPEEGLKFMVYLQKENIIDESGMPKERFSAEFPKEGPSILRIQQVVRGDSAAYFCASSSGTGRTGELFFGEGSRLTVL.

This chain's CDR3 is CASSPGQLTGELFF. CDR3 sequence (DNA): TGTGCCAGCTCACCGGGACAGCTCACCGGGGAGCTGTTTTTT. The chain has TRBV18 and TRBJ2-2; 7 bases map to TRBD1. The V gene end was trimmed by 3 bases and the J gene end by 4 bases; junction bases not matched to a gene: 2. This CDR3 is 14 amino acids long. Looked up from germline, CDR1 is KGHSH and CDR2 is LQKENI. The full variable domain, rest sourced from reference TRBV18 and TRBJ2-2, is NAGVMQNPRHLVRRRGQEARLRCSPMKGHSHVYWYRQLPEEGLKFMVYLQKENIIDESGMPKERFSAEFPKEGPSILRIQQVVRGDSAAYFCASSPGQLTGELFFGEGSRLTVL.